The 20 T cell receptor beta chains reported below all come from one sample, sequenced in a study of blood T cell repertoires in COVID-19. The data were produced by immunoSEQ multiplex PCR, yet TCRdb's version contains in-frame clones alone and is incomplete. The sample lists 80,000 to 100,000 clones; 82% were seen once. The sequencing sample was made of peripheral blood. The receptors here all came from a man in his 70s with active or convalescent COVID-19.

V and J are TRBV4-3 and TRBJ2-1, with 8 bases fitting TRBD1. Trimming took 5 bases from V and 7 from J; bases not matched to a gene: 19. The CDR3 is 18 residues long. Per the germline V gene, CDR1 is LGHNA and CDR2 is YSLEER. The CDR3 is CASSEGSGQGLGTNEQFF. The CDR3 DNA follows: TGCGCCAGCAGCGAAGGTAGCGGACAGGGTTTGGGCACGAATGAGCAGTTCTTC.

This clone was picked up a small number of times. The sample carries other DNA sequences with the same CDR3. J is TRBJ1-2 and V is TRBV29-1, with D unresolved. CDR1 SQVTM and CDR2 ANQGSEA come from the germline V gene. The CDR3 contains 10 residues. Trimming stripped 3 bases from V and 4 bases from J, with 3 bases between. The CDR3 DNA follows: TGCAGCGTTGATAGCTATGGCTACACCTTC. Amino acids: CSVDSYGYTF.

This clone was detected only a few times. This chain links TRBV30 with TRBJ1-6, with a weak D call TRBD1 (5 bases). CDR3 size: 15 residues. The germline V gene has CDR1 GTSNPN and CDR2 SVGIG (reference sequence). The V and J ends lost 0 bases and 9 bases respectively, with 15 bases between them. Here the CDR3 DNA reads TGTGCCTGGAGTGTATCGGGACTCGGGAGTTCACCCCTCCACTTT. Its protein is CAWSVSGLGSSPLHF.

V usage is TRBV21-1 and J usage is TRBJ2-7; TRBD1 is the table's D call, not checked against the DNA. TRBV21-1 is assigned pseudogene status. This CDR3 region has 13 residues. The DNA of the CDR3 is TGTGCCAGCAGCATAGGGGGTTCCTACGAGCAGTACTTC. Encoded protein: CASSIGGSYEQYF.

This clone has only one observation. The V gene is TRBV2, the J gene TRBJ2-5, with a possible D match to TRBD1 (6 bases). The ends were cut back, 7 bases at V and 3 bases at J, with 21 bases in the middle. The CDR3 is made up of 16 amino acids. CDR1 SNHLY and CDR2 FYNNEI come from the germline V gene. The CDR3 here is CASIQPGHGSKETQYF. In DNA, the CDR3 is TGTGCCAGCATTCAACCGGGACACGGGTCCAAAGAGACCCAGTACTTC.

This chain joins TRBV19 and TRBJ1-1; 11 positions match TRBD1. Germline CDR1 LNHDA, CDR2 SQIVND (reference sequence). Unmatched junction bases numbered 14, after V lost 7 bases and J lost 4 bases. CDR3 length: 17 amino acids. The CDR3 loop reads CASTGTGTGGRATEAFF. The CDR3 DNA reads TGTGCCAGTACGGGGACCGGGACAGGGGGAAGGGCCACTGAAGCTTTCTTT.

This clone was counted a few times. The V gene is TRBV5-1, the J gene TRBJ2-3, with D perhaps matching TRBD2 (6 bases). The CDR3 is 19 residues long. CDR1 is SGHRS, CDR2 YFSETQ, per germline. Trimming took 0 bases from V and 0 from J, leaving 20 bases between them. CDR3 DNA: TGCGCCAGCAGCTTGGGACGACCCCTGGCGGGAACTAGCACAGATACGCAGTATTTT. Translation: CASSLGRPLAGTSTDTQYF.

This clone was detected only once. This sequence joins TRBV5-6 and TRBJ2-7; 7 bases line up with TRBD1. Germline trimming cut 1 base from V and 5 bases from J; bases unmatched to any gene: 6. Germline CDR1 SGHDT, CDR2 YYEEEE. CDR3 length: 14 amino acids. The CDR3 region has the DNA TGTGCCAGCAGCTTGTGGCAGGGGGTCCACGAGCAGTACTTC. This gives the protein CASSLWQGVHEQYF.

V gene TRBV7-2 combines with J gene TRBJ1-2, with D perhaps matching TRBD1 (6 bases). CDR1 and CDR2 (germline): SGHTA, FQGNSA. V lost 3 bases and J lost 0, with 11 bases in between. The CDR3 sequence is 15 residues long. CDR3 nucleotides: TGTGCCAGCAGCTTGGCGGACAGACCTAACTATGGCTACACCTTC. Protein: CASSLADRPNYGYTF.

This chain connects TRBV9 to TRBJ1-3; D not resolved. Germline V lookup: CDR1 SGDLS, CDR2 YYNGEE. CDR3 size: 14 residues. V was trimmed by 5 bases and J by 0 bases, leaving 9 bases between them. As DNA, the CDR3 is TGTGCCAGCAGTCCCGGGAGCTCTGGAAACACCATATATTTT. Translated, it gives CASSPGSSGNTIYF.

V and J are TRBV14 and TRBJ1-4; 9 bases align to TRBD1. V was pared by 3 bases and J by 6 bases, with 2 bases of the junction left unmatched. The CDR3 is 14 residues long. In germline, CDR1 is SGHDN, CDR2 FVKESK. The CDR3 DNA reads as TGTGCCAGCAGCCAGGGACAGGGCGATGAAAAACTGTTTTTT. Its translation: CASSQGQGDEKLFF.

V is TRBV29-1 and J is TRBJ2-3, with 8 bases fitting TRBD2. V dropped 1 base and J dropped 7; count of bases not matched to a gene: 4. The CDR3 runs to 13 residues. The germline V gene has CDR1 SQVTM and CDR2 ANQGSEA. This chain's CDR3 is CSVEVAGTNTQYF. The CDR3 region has the DNA TGCAGCGTTGAAGTAGCGGGGACAAATACGCAGTATTTT.

This clone was counted a single time. The rearrangement links TRBV2 to TRBJ2-7; D is uncertain. Trimming pared 4 bases from V and 6 bases from J, leaving 7 bases between. The CDR3 length is 11 residues. The germline CDR1 and CDR2 sequences are SNHLY and FYNNEI. CDR3 bases: TGTGCCAGCAGTGCCGTCTCCGAGCAGTACTTC. Its translation is CASSAVSEQYF.

This clone was detected many times. Here the CDR3 DNA reads TGCGCCAGCAGTGAGTCTACAGGGAACACTGAAGCTTTCTTT. The encoded protein is CASSESTGNTEAFF. V usage is TRBV10-1 and J usage is TRBJ1-1, with D tentatively TRBD1 (5 bases). CDR1 WNHNN and CDR2 SYGVQD come from the germline V gene (reference sequence). The CDR3 extends over 14 amino acids. V lost 0 bases and J lost 1, with 6 bases in between.

V usage is TRBV6-1 and J usage is TRBJ1-5; D is perhaps TRBD1 (6 bases). V lost 2 bases and J lost 6, with 11 bases in between. The CDR3 is 14 amino acids. CDR1 is MNHNS, CDR2 SASEGT, per germline. The CDR3 DNA reads TGTGCCAGCAGTGAAACCTCAGGGGTTCAGCCCCAGCATTTT. It specifies CASSETSGVQPQHF.

The rearrangement joins TRBV4-2 to TRBJ1-5; 9 bases are a match to TRBD1. Trimming took 4 bases from V and 4 from J; bases not matched to a gene: 11. In germline, CDR1 is LGHNA, CDR2 YNFKEQ. This CDR3 has 17 amino acids. The CDR3 loop reads CASSPVTGGTENQPQHF. As DNA, the CDR3 is TGTGCCAGCAGCCCAGTGACAGGGGGGACCGAAAATCAGCCCCAGCATTTT.

The J gene is TRBJ1-3, the V gene TRBV11-2; D unclear. This CDR3 is built from 16 residues. Germline CDR1 SGHAT, CDR2 FQNNGV. V was trimmed by 2 bases and J by 0 bases, leaving 11 bases between them. CDR3 in amino acids: CASSLNLGASGNTIYF. DNA of the CDR3: TGTGCCAGCAGCTTAAATCTGGGAGCCTCTGGAAACACCATATATTTT.

In its sample, this clone was seen once. V and J are TRBV5-1 and TRBJ2-1; 11 bases line up with TRBD2. CDR3 length equals 19 residues. V was pared by 3 bases and J by 0 bases, with 11 bases of the junction left unmatched. Per the germline V gene, CDR1 is SGHRS and CDR2 is YFSETQ. The CDR3 protein is CASSWGQVAGGPSYNEQFF. DNA for the CDR3: TGCGCCAGCAGCTGGGGTCAGGTAGCGGGGGGGCCCTCCTACAATGAGCAGTTCTTC.

The genes are TRBV11-2 and TRBJ2-1, with D possibly matching TRBD2 (5 bases). The CDR3 is 17 amino acids. Germline values: CDR1 SGHAT, CDR2 FQNNGV. Between the trimmed V and J ends, which lost 1 base and 4 bases, there was a span of 17 bases. CDR3 protein: CASSLGLGVSAYNEQFF. The CDR3 bases are TGTGCCAGCAGCTTAGGATTGGGTGTTAGCGCGTACAATGAGCAGTTCTTC.

This clone was seen just once. The V and J genes are TRBV30 and TRBJ1-3, with 8 bases identical to TRBD1. This CDR3 region has 16 residues. Trimming cost V 0 bases and J 8 bases; bases outside gene matches: 12. Germline V gives CDR1 GTSNPN, CDR2 SVGIG (reference sequence). CDR3 sequence (DNA): TGTGCCTGGAGTGTAAAGGCAGGGGGCGCTTCGGACACCATATATTTT. This encodes CAWSVKAGGASDTIYF.